This TCR beta chain was sequenced during a study of blood T cell repertoires in COVID-19. Study-level information: PBMCs, B-cell-depleted T cells, or T cells were the source of the cDNA or gDNA that made up the material.

In its sample, this clone was seen many times. Within the sample, other DNA sequences also encode this same CDR3. Sequenced by immunoSEQ multiplex PCR; TCRdb stores in-frame clones only, minus some. The sample gives around 170,000 clones, about 81% of which show up once; about 12% is in the top ten. Germline CDR1 reads SNHLY; CDR2 reads FYNNEI. The CDR3 runs to 13 residues. V was cut by 4 bases and J by 4 bases, with 8 bases left in between. The sequencing input was peripheral blood. The TCR originated in a woman older than 75 with COVID-19, enrolled during active disease. The chain links TRBV2 to TRBJ1-5; D is possibly TRBD1 (6 bases). The CDR3, as DNA: TGTGCCAGCAGTGGCAGGGGAAATCAGCCCCAGCATTTT. It codes for CASSGRGNQPQHF.